The following is a T cell receptor (beta chain) sequence with its context. The antigen is unknown. These data come from a study of OX40 agonist ivuxolimab in advanced cancers. Turning to the study itself: Of mixed ages from roughly 23 to 85 and averaging roughly 60 years, the group was approximately 80% male.

Findings of the study overall: Both CD4+ and CD8+ T cell populations in blood had undergone clonal expansion by week 6 at 0.1 to 3.0 mg/kg.

Some clones are missing from TCRdb's copy, which holds only in-frame ones; the method was immunoSEQ multiplex PCR. The profile shows more than 85,000 clones, roughly 89% of them singletons. Germline V gives CDR1 MNHEY, CDR2 SVGAGI. Germline trimming cut 5 bases from V and 0 bases from J; bases unmatched to any gene: 1. The CDR3 length is 14 residues. Baseline was the first blood sampling point, followed by cycle 4 day 1 and cycle 7 day 1. The sequence was obtained from an adult with an advanced solid tumor such as melanoma, head and neck, liver or kidney cancer. Sequencing used CD4+ or CD8+ T cells sorted from blood, obtained in a trial of the OX40 agonist ivuxolimab. The chain carries TRBV6-5 and TRBJ1-5, with 7 bases lining up with TRBD1. The CDR3 here is CASSPGGSNQPQHF. CDR3 bases: TGTGCCAGCAGTCCAGGGGGTAGCAATCAGCCCCAGCATTTT.